A selection of T cell receptor beta chains follows, all from one sample in a study of PD-1 blockade in classical Hodgkin lymphoma. The table came from immunoSEQ multiplex PCR; TCRdb's copy has only in-frame clones and leaves some out. This table holds about 32,000 clones, about four fifths found once. This material consisted of peripheral blood mononuclear cells (PBMCs), taken before the fourth cycle of nivolumab. The receptors stem from a human donor with classical Hodgkin lymphoma. CDR3s include the opening cysteine and the closing phenylalanine or tryptophan. The order of the fields is V gene, clone size, J gene, D gene, CDR3 DNA, CDR3 protein. A D gene is named only where the DNA matches it firmly. Clone size, where shown, is once, few, many, or a class for clones that have expanded.

TRBV5-4,-,TRBJ1-5,-,TGTGCCAGCAGCTTGTGGGGGGGTGGCAATCAGCCCCAGCATTTT,CASSLWGGGNQPQHF
TRBV6-1,-,TRBJ2-7,-,TGTGCCAACAGTGAATATTGGGACGGCTTCTACGAGCAGTACTTC,CANSEYWDGFYEQYF
TRBV10-3,-,TRBJ1-1,-,TGTGCCATCAGTGCCGGGGGGGGGCGGACTGAAGCTTTCTTT,CAISAGGGRTEAFF
TRBV4-3,-,TRBJ1-4,-,TGCGCCAGCAGCCAAGACAGGGAGGTCCTGTTTTTT,CASSQDREVLFF
TRBV6-5,-,TRBJ1-1,-,TGTGCCAGCAGTCCCTGGACAGAGAACACTGAAGCTTTCTTT,CASSPWTENTEAFF
TRBV14,-,TRBJ2-6,TRBD1,TGTGCCAGCCGACCGACCCGGACAGGGTTCACTGGGGCCAACGTCCTGACTTTC,CASRPTRTGFTGANVLTF
TRBV27,-,TRBJ2-2,-,TGTGCCAGCAGGGGGCTAGCGAACACCGGGGAGCTGTTTTTT,CASRGLANTGELFF
TRBV10-3,-,TRBJ2-2,TRBD1,TGTGCCATAGCGGGACAGGGAAACACCGGGGAGCTGTTTTTT,CAIAGQGNTGELFF
TRBV6-1,once,TRBJ2-5,-,TGTGCTGTAGCGAAGTTGGAGACCCAGTACTTC,CAVAKLETQYF
TRBV27,-,TRBJ2-2,-,TGTGCCAGCAGTTTACTAGGCGGCACCGGGGAGCTGTTTTTT,CASSLLGGTGELFF
TRBV7-6,few,TRBJ2-5,-,TGTGCCAGCAGCTTAGACAGGCTGGCAGAGACCCAGTACTTC,CASSLDRLAETQYF
TRBV6-6,-,TRBJ2-5,-,TGTGCCAGCAGTCGGGGATCTCAGACGGGTGAGACCCAGTACTTC,CASSRGSQTGETQYF
TRBV29-1,-,TRBJ1-2,-,TGCAGCGTTGGTGGCAGGGGCGATGGCTACACCTTC,CSVGGRGDGYTF
TRBV4-2,-,TRBJ1-5,-,TGTGCCAGCAGCCAAGGGAGGGACCAGCCCCAGCATTTT,CASSQGRDQPQHF
TRBV11-2,-,TRBJ2-3,TRBD1,TGTGCCAGCAGCCCGGACAGGGTTGGAGATACGCAGTATTTT,CASSPDRVGDTQYF
TRBV29-1,-,TRBJ1-2,-,TGCAGCGTTGAATCCGTGATTAACTATGGCTACACCTTC,CSVESVINYGYTF
TRBV5-6,-,TRBJ1-2,-,TGTGCCAGCAGCTCATGGACCGTTAACTATGGCTACACCTTC,CASSSWTVNYGYTF
TRBV4-1,-,TRBJ1-1,-,TGCGCCAGTACCAGGTGGGGCGTGGGCGAAGCTTTCTTT,CASTRWGVGEAFF